Listed below are T cell receptor beta chains from one sample, sequenced in a study of T cells in Graves' hyperthyroidism and ophthalmopathy. TCRdb reanalysed the multiplex PCR reads using MiXCR and keeps one entry per CDR3 protein. The data show over 200,000 distinct CDR3 sequences, 17% seen once. The source material was blood. The receptors shown here come from a man aged 50-60 years with Graves' hyperthyroidism. The CDR3 runs from the conserved cysteine through the conserved F or W. A D gene is named only where the DNA matches it firmly. A clone size is listed for some rows: how often the clone was seen (once, few, many), or a class if it is expanded.

j_call d_call v_call clone_size cdr3_nt cdr3_aa
TRBJ2-3 NA TRBV20-1 many TGCAGTGCTAGGAGGTTGGGCGGGGCGCAGTATTTT CSARRLGGAQYF
TRBJ1-2 TRBD1 TRBV5-1 NA TGCGCCAGCAGCATCGGGACAGTAGATGGCTACACCTTC CASSIGTVDGYTF
TRBJ2-1 NA TRBV5-1 many TGCGCCAGCAGCTACCGGGGACTGACGGCTTACAATGAGCAGTTCTTC CASSYRGLTAYNEQFF
TRBJ2-1 NA TRBV5-1 many TGCGCCAGCAGCCCAACCGGGACGATCCACAATGAGCAGTTCTTC CASSPTGTIHNEQFF
TRBJ2-7 NA TRBV11-2 many TGTGCCAGCGCCAGGATTCTGAAGGTCTACGAGCAGTACTTC CASARILKVYEQYF
TRBJ2-5 TRBD2 TRBV7-2 many TGTGCCAGCAGCCACATTTCCCGGCGAGCGGGAGAGGAGACCCAGTACTTC CASSHISRRAGEETQYF
TRBJ2-2 NA TRBV7-8 many TGTGCCAGCAGCTTAAATCCGACTAGAGGGCGCACCGGGGAGCTGTTTTTT CASSLNPTRGRTGELFF
TRBJ1-1 NA TRBV11-3 NA TGTGCCAGCAGCGAGACGGGGGTCGGGTCCACTGAAGCTTTCTTT CASSETGVGSTEAFF
TRBJ2-3 NA TRBV7-9 many TGTGCCAGCAGCTTAGTACTAGCTCCAGATACGCAGTATTTT CASSLVLAPDTQYF
TRBJ2-7 NA TRBV27 many TGTGCCAGCAGTTTACGCAGGGCGGACGAGCAGTACTTC CASSLRRADEQYF
TRBJ2-7 TRBD1 TRBV28 few TGTGCCAGCAGTCCTCCCCGGGACAGGGAGATAGAGCAGTACTTC CASSPPRDREIEQYF
TRBJ1-1 NA TRBV27 many TGTGCCAGCAGGAGGGGTATCGAAGCTTTCTTT CASRRGIEAFF
TRBJ2-5 NA TRBV5-1 once TGCGCCAGCAGCCTAGAGGACTTCCAAGAGACTCAGTACTTC CASSLEDFQETQYF
TRBJ2-1 TRBD2 TRBV7-3 NA TGTGCCAGCAGCGCGACTAGCGGGGAAACGGATGAGCAGTTCTTC CASSATSGETDEQFF
TRBJ2-1 NA TRBV18 many TGTGCCAGCTCACCAGGGCAGGCGTTCTACAATGAGCAGTTCTTC CASSPGQAFYNEQFF
TRBJ2-7 NA TRBV2 NA TGTGCCAGCATACAAGGCCCCTACGAGCAGTACTTC CASIQGPYEQYF
TRBJ2-1 TRBD1 TRBV7-9 NA TGTGCCAGCAGCTTAGTTGGGACAGGTAATGATGAGCAGTTCTTC CASSLVGTGNDEQFF
TRBJ1-6 NA TRBV12-3/TRBV12-4 many TGTGCCAGCAGCCGGGACACCGGTTTCAATACCCTCCACTTT CASSRDTGFNTLHF
TRBJ2-6 TRBD1 TRBV5-8 NA TGTGCCAGCACAATAACGAAGGGGGCGCACGGGGCCAACGTCCTGACTTTC CASTITKGAHGANVLTF
TRBJ2-7 NA TRBV7-9 NA TGTGCCAGCAGCCCTGTTTACGAGCAGTACTTC CASSPVYEQYF
TRBJ2-2 TRBD2 TRBV20-1 NA TGCAGTGCTCCGCCAGCGGGAGGTTCCGGGGAGCTGTTTTTT CSAPPAGGSGELFF
TRBJ1-2 TRBD1 TRBV12-5 many TGTGCTAGTGGTTTCTCGAACAGGGGGTTAGATGGCTACACCTTC CASGFSNRGLDGYTF
TRBJ2-7 NA TRBV5-4 NA TGTGCCAGCAGCTTGCGGGAAGCTCCCTACGAGCAGTACTTC CASSLREAPYEQYF
TRBJ1-2 NA TRBV5-7 NA TGTGCCAGCAGCTTGTGGGACACTGGCTATGGCTACACCTTC CASSLWDTGYGYTF
TRBJ2-1 NA TRBV3-1 many TGTGCCAGCAGCCAAAAGGGGGATGGTGAGCAGTTCTTC CASSQKGDGEQFF
TRBJ1-1 NA TRBV12-3/TRBV12-4 NA TGTGCCAGCAGCCACTACCGGAGGGACACTGAAGCTTTCTTT CASSHYRRDTEAFF
TRBJ1-1 TRBD1 TRBV2 NA TGTGCCAGCAGTTCCGGGACAGGGGGTGGAAAGAACACTGAAGCTTTCTTT CASSSGTGGGKNTEAFF
TRBJ2-5 NA TRBV9 few TGTGCCAGCAGCGTAGATCCGGGTTCGGAGACCCAGTACTTC CASSVDPGSETQYF
TRBJ2-7 TRBD1 TRBV28 many TGTGCCAGCAGTCCTCTTCCGGGACAGGGCTCCTACGAGCAGTACTTC CASSPLPGQGSYEQYF
TRBJ1-4 NA TRBV18 many TGTGCCAGCTCACCACCCGCAGGGGAAGCGGAAAAACTGTTTTTT CASSPPAGEAEKLFF
TRBJ1-5 TRBD1 TRBV20-1 NA TGCAGTGCTTTTTTAGGGGGCGTTCAGCCCCAGCATTTT CSAFLGGVQPQHF
TRBJ2-1 TRBD2 TRBV7-8 NA TGTGCCAGCACCCCCGGGAGCGGGGGGGGGAAGTTCTTC CASTPGSGGGKFF
TRBJ2-2 NA TRBV19 few TGTGCCAGTACCATACAGGACGGGGAGCTGTTTTTT CASTIQDGELFF
TRBJ2-1 TRBD2 TRBV7-6 NA TGTGCCAGCAGCTCCAGACTACGCGGGAGCCGTAATGAGCAGTTCTTC CASSSRLRGSRNEQFF
TRBJ2-5 TRBD1 TRBV20-1 NA TGCAGTGCTAGAGTTCGACAGGGGGGCCAAGAGACCCAGTACTTC CSARVRQGGQETQYF
TRBJ2-3 NA TRBV7-8 many TGTGCCAGCAGCTTGGAGCTTAGGGATACGCAGTATTTT CASSLELRDTQYF
TRBJ1-5 NA TRBV20-1 NA TGCAGTGCTAGAGAACCGGGCCTCAGAGGTCCCCAGCATTTT CSAREPGLRGPQHF
TRBJ2-1 NA TRBV7-2 many TGTGCCAGCAGCCCCTGGACTATTAAGGATGAGCAGTTCTTC CASSPWTIKDEQFF
TRBJ2-7 NA TRBV6-1 many TGTGCCAGCAGATTACAGGGTAGGCCCTACGAGCAGTACTTC CASRLQGRPYEQYF
TRBJ1-2 NA TRBV12-5 many TGTGCTAGTGGCTTCAGATCCGGGGGCAGCGCGTTCGGGTATAACTATGGCTACACCTTC CASGFRSGGSAFGYNYGYTF
TRBJ2-3 TRBD2 TRBV5-1 few TGCGCCAGCAGCTCGGGAGCGGGGCGCACAGATACGCAGTATTTT CASSSGAGRTDTQYF
TRBJ2-7 TRBD2 TRBV28 NA TGTGCCAGCAGTTCTGGACTAGCGGGAATCTCCTACGAGCAGTACTTC CASSSGLAGISYEQYF
TRBJ2-5 NA TRBV19 NA TGTGCCAGTAGTATGGTGGGGCAAGAGACCCAGTACTTC CASSMVGQETQYF
TRBJ2-2 TRBD2 TRBV28 many TGTGCCAGCAGTCCTACCGGGACTAGCGAGGCCGGGGAGCTGTTTTTT CASSPTGTSEAGELFF
TRBJ2-7 NA TRBV5-1 many TGCGCCAGCAGCTTTGGGGAAGTCATAACCTACGAGCAGTACTTC CASSFGEVITYEQYF
TRBJ2-3 NA TRBV11-1 NA TGTGCCAGCAGCTCCATGGGGGGCGGTACGCAGTATTTT CASSSMGGGTQYF
TRBJ1-5 NA TRBV6-1 many TGTGCCAGCCTACGCGGGGGCGAGGGCAATCAGCCCCAGCATTTT CASLRGGEGNQPQHF
TRBJ1-1 TRBD1 TRBV5-5 many TGTGCCAGCAGCCCCTGGACAGGGAGGAACACTGAAGCTTTCTTT CASSPWTGRNTEAFF
TRBJ2-5 NA TRBV9 NA TGTGCCAGCAGCGTAGGGGGGGGCCTACTGGAGACCCAGTACTTC CASSVGGGLLETQYF
TRBJ2-1 NA TRBV27 many TGTGCCTGCAGCACCTCGGGGCATAATGAGCAGTTCTTC CACSTSGHNEQFF